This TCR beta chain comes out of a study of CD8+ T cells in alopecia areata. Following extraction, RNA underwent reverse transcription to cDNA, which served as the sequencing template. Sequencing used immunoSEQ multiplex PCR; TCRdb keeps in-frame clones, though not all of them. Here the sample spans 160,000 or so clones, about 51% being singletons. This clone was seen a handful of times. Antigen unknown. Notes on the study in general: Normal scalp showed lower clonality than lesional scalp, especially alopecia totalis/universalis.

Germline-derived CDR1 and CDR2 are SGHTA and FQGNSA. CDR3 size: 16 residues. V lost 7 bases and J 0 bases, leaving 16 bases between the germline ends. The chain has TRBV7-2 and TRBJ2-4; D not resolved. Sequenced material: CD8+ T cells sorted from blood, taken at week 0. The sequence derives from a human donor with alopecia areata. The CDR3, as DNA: TGTGCCAGCACCCCGCCCCCATTCGAAGCCAAAAACATTCAGTACTTC. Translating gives CASTPPPFEAKNIQYF.